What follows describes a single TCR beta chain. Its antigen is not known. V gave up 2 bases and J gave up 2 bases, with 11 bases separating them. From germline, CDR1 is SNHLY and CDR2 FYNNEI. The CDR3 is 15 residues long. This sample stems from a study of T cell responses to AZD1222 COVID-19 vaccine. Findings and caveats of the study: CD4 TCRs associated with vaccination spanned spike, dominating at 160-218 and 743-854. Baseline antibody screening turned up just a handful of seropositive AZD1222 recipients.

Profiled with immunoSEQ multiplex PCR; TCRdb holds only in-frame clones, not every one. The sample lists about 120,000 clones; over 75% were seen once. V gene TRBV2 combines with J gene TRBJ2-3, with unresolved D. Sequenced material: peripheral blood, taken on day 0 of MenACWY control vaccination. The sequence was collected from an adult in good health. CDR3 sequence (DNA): TGTGCCAGCAGTGAAAGGAAACTACCCACAGATACGCAGTATTTT. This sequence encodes CASSERKLPTDTQYF.